The next 24 T cell receptor beta chains were all read from a single sample in a study of T-cell reconstitution after alpha-beta-depleted transplantation in children (dated by TCRdb to 2016 to 2017). The sample's treatment or condition label, in plain terms: allogeneic hematopoietic cell transplantation with graft depleted of TCRalphabeta T cells and CD19 B cells. Receptor amplification or capture employed PCR. Instrument used: Illumina HiSeq 2500. TCR libraries were prepared with molecular barcoding, using unique molecular identifiers to normalize TCRbeta repertoire quantification. The public reads were quality trimmed at Q25 with fastp and then assembled into clones with MiXCR by TCRdb, keeping productive beta chains. When rows share a CDR3 protein, they turn into one entry using the most common DNA and genes. The sample table holds about 460,000 distinct CDR3 sequences, of which 10% were seen once. Around 2% of the sample lies in the top ten.

The sequenced sample was PBMCs, obtained before TCRalphabeta/CD19-depleted stem cell transplant. The receptors stem from a child under 10 years old with inherited bone marrow failure, due to receive a stem cell transplant.

This clonotype was counted ten times or more. The chain has TRBV7-8 and TRBJ2-7, with D maybe TRBD2 (6 bases). The CDR3 is 14 amino acids. Per germline, CDR1 SGHVS and CDR2 FQNEAQ. Deletions cut 3 bases from V and 1 base from J, with 10 bases between. The CDR3 sequence is CASSFSRGSYEQYF. The CDR3 nucleotides are TGTGCCAGCAGCTTCTCGCGGGGTTCCTACGAGCAGTACTTC.

The table lists this clonotype with many counts. The V gene is TRBV27, the J gene TRBJ2-5, with D possibly matching TRBD2 (6 bases). V was pared by 4 bases and J by 2 bases, with 11 bases between. This CDR3 comprises 14 residues. Germline assignment: CDR1 MNHEY and CDR2 SMNVEV (reference sequence). Written as DNA, the CDR3 is TGTGCCAGCAGTTCGGCGCGGGATCAAGAGACCCAGTACTTC. Its translation is CASSSARDQETQYF.

This clonotype was seen many times. The V call is TRBV10-2, the J call TRBJ2-3; 9 positions agree with TRBD2. From germline, CDR1 is WSHSY and CDR2 SAAADI. CDR3 length equals 16 residues. Trimming at V came to 1 base and at J to 5 bases, leaving 7 bases not matched to a gene. CDR3 in DNA: TGCGCCAGCAGTGAGTACAGCGGGAGGAAGGGAGATACGCAGTATTTT. Protein product: CASSEYSGRKGDTQYF.

The chain combines TRBV4-3 with TRBJ2-3; 9 positions agree with TRBD2. With 1 base clipped from V and 0 bases from J, the junction kept 5 bases outside the gene matches. Per germline, CDR1 LGHNA and CDR2 YSLEER. The CDR3 is made up of 17 amino acids. In DNA form, the CDR3 reads TGCGCCAGCAGCCAAGGGAGACTAGCGGCTAGCACAGATACGCAGTATTTT. Amino acids: CASSQGRLAASTDTQYF.

This clonotype was observed a handful of times. This rearrangement joins TRBV7-2 to TRBJ2-1, with TRBD1 matching 9 bases. Germline trimming cut 5 bases from V and 8 bases from J; bases unmatched to any gene: 10. The CDR3 is 15 amino acids. Germline V CDR1 and CDR2: SGHTA, FQGNSA. The CDR3 here is CASSLGDRVWYEQFF. As DNA, the CDR3 is TGTGCCAGCAGCCTGGGGGACAGGGTTTGGTATGAGCAGTTCTTC.

This clonotype was detected many times. This chain connects TRBV3-1 to TRBJ2-2, with 12 positions matching TRBD2. Per germline, CDR1 LGHDT and CDR2 YNNKEL (reference sequence). V lost 5 bases, J lost 5 bases, and 6 bases stayed unmatched. This CDR3 has 16 residues. CDR3 coding DNA: TGTGCCAGCAGCTCTTGGACTAGCGGGATTACCGGGGAGCTGTTTTTT. Protein product: CASSSWTSGITGELFF.

Ten or more counts support this clonotype. V gene TRBV12-3 or TRBV12-4 combines with J gene TRBJ2-3, with 13 bases identical to TRBD2. The V gene end was trimmed by 6 bases and the J gene end by 4 bases; junction bases not matched to a gene: 7. The CDR3 extends over 16 amino acids. CDR3 sequence: CASSRTSGSRADTQYF. As DNA, the CDR3 is TGTGCCAGCAGCCGGACTAGCGGGAGCAGGGCAGATACGCAGTATTTT.

This clonotype showed up many times. The chain joins TRBV30 to TRBJ1-1, with D tentatively TRBD1 (5 bases). This CDR3 has 13 amino acids. Trimming left V 0 bases short and J 6 bases short, with 11 bases between. The germline gives CDR1 GTSNPN, CDR2 SVGIG (reference sequence). CDR3 sequence (DNA): TGTGCCTGGAGTGTCGGGGGGGACGCTGAAGCTTTCTTT. This gives the protein CAWSVGGDAEAFF.

The sample holds many counts of this clonotype. V and J are TRBV6-5 and TRBJ2-7; TRBD2 matches at 9 bases. There are 15 residues in the CDR3. Germline lookup yields CDR1 MNHEY and CDR2 SVGAGI. The V gene end was trimmed by 3 bases and the J gene end by 4 bases; junction bases not matched to a gene: 7. The CDR3 reads CASSYPVAGVYEQYF. CDR3 sequence (DNA): TGTGCCAGCAGTTATCCGGTAGCGGGAGTGTACGAGCAGTACTTC.

This clonotype was detected many times. The chain couples TRBV29-1 to TRBJ1-1; unclear D gene. The germline V and J ends were trimmed by 4 bases and 4 bases, with 13 bases remaining between them. The CDR3 has 13 amino acids. Germline CDR1 is SQVTM and CDR2 is ANQGSEA. The CDR3, as DNA: TGCAGCGTTGTTGGGGAATTGAGCACTGAAGCTTTCTTT. Translation gives CSVVGELSTEAFF.

This chain connects TRBV4-1 to TRBJ2-1; TRBD2 matches at 10 bases. CDR1 is MGHRA, CDR2 YSYEKL, per germline. The CDR3 is 17 residues long. J was trimmed by 6 bases and V by 0 bases; bases with no gene match: 8. The CDR3 loop reads CASSQDELAGVGNEQFF. CDR3 sequence (DNA): TGCGCCAGCAGCCAAGACGAGCTAGCGGGAGTCGGCAATGAGCAGTTCTTC.

This clonotype was detected a few times. This chain uses TRBV7-9 with TRBJ2-6, with D maybe TRBD2 (5 bases). Trimming pared 5 bases from V and 2 bases from J, leaving 10 bases between. The CDR3 loop spans 15 amino acids. Per germline, CDR1 SEHNR and CDR2 FQNEAQ (reference sequence). The CDR3 is CASSTLGAGANVLTF. The CDR3 bases are TGTGCCAGCAGCACCCTCGGGGCTGGGGCCAACGTCCTGACTTTC.

The V and J genes are TRBV15 and TRBJ1-2; possible D gene TRBD1, 5 bases. This CDR3 spans 16 amino acids. CDR1 LNHNV and CDR2 YYDKDF come from the germline V gene (reference sequence). V was cut by 0 bases and J by 5 bases, with 16 bases left in between. The CDR3 DNA follows: TGTGCCACCAGCAGAGACACCCTGGGGCCTATGTATGGCTACACCTTC. Translating it yields CATSRDTLGPMYGYTF.

On this clonotype itself: This may be a read error: a much more frequent sequence differs by one nucleotide. The V call is TRBV2, the J call TRBJ2-5, with 9 bases that match TRBD2. The CDR3 is 13 amino acids. Germline CDR1 and CDR2: SNHLY and FYNNEI. DNA of the CDR3: TGTGCCAGCAGTGCCCGACTAGCGGAGACCGAGTACTTC. Its protein is CASSARLAETEYF.

This clonotype was detected only a few times. In DNA form, the CDR3 reads TGTGCCAGCAGTTACGGGGGCTATCTAGCGGTCTCCTACGAGCAGTACTTC. Translated, it gives CASSYGGYLAVSYEQYF. The chain recombines TRBV6-2 or TRBV6-3 with TRBJ2-7; D may be TRBD2 (7 bases). Trimming pared 2 bases from V and 0 bases from J, leaving 17 bases between. Germline V lookup: CDR1 MNHEY, CDR2 SVGEGT. This CDR3 comprises 17 residues.

This clonotype was counted many times. The gene calls are TRBV29-1 and TRBJ2-2, with D perhaps matching TRBD1 or TRBD2 (5 bases each). V was cut by 4 bases and J by 7 bases, with 16 bases left in between. CDR1 and CDR2 from the germline V gene are SQVTM and ANQGSEA. The CDR3 covers 14 residues. This CDR3 is CSVAGWGSGGELFF. The CDR3 DNA reads as TGCAGCGTTGCGGGTTGGGGGTCCGGCGGGGAGCTGTTTTTT.

This clonotype has a count of ten or more. The chain joins TRBV12-3 or TRBV12-4 to TRBJ1-5; 8 bases align to TRBD1. The CDR3 sequence is 14 residues long. The trim removed 3 bases at V and 12 bases at J, leaving 10 bases unmatched. The CDR3 loop is CASSFQGATGVQHF. In nucleotides, the CDR3 is TGTGCCAGCAGTTTTCAGGGGGCGACGGGGGTCCAGCATTTT.

This clonotype was observed many times. The chain is built from TRBV29-1 and TRBJ2-3; D perhaps matches TRBD2 (5 bases). CDR1 and CDR2 (germline): SQVTM, ANQGSEA. The CDR3 totals 16 residues. V lost 7 bases to trimming and J lost 0 bases, with 20 bases between them. The CDR3, as DNA: TGCAGCGCCCGGGGTCCCATCATGACTAGCACAGATACGCAGTATTTT. It yields the protein CSARGPIMTSTDTQYF.

The table lists this clonotype with many counts. This chain joins TRBV20-1 and TRBJ2-1; the D gene is possibly TRBD2 (6 bases). The length of the CDR3 is 16 residues. Trimming removed 6 bases at V and 0 bases at J, with 18 bases between. The germline V gene encodes CDR1 DFQATT and CDR2 SNEGSKA (reference sequence). The CDR3 loop is CSAFGVSGASYNEQFF. CDR3 in DNA: TGCAGTGCCTTTGGAGTTAGCGGAGCCTCCTACAATGAGCAGTTCTTC.

This clonotype was picked up many times. The rearrangement joins TRBV12-3 or TRBV12-4 to TRBJ2-2; maybe TRBD1 (6 bases). V was trimmed by 5 bases and J by 6 bases, leaving 13 bases between them. The CDR3 has 14 amino acids. The CDR3 here is CASSVVQGPGELFF. The CDR3 region has the DNA TGTGCCAGCAGTGTAGTACAGGGACCCGGGGAGCTGTTTTTT.

This clonotype was seen ten or more times. The chain employs TRBV7-8 and TRBJ2-5; 12 bases fit TRBD2. The CDR3 consists of 18 residues. Germline-derived CDR1 and CDR2 are SGHVS and FQNEAQ. With 2 bases clipped from V and 5 bases from J, the junction kept 12 bases outside the gene matches. The CDR3 sequence: CASSLSFVTSGSSETQYF. CDR3 coding DNA: TGTGCCAGCAGCTTATCGTTTGTGACTAGCGGGAGTTCGGAGACCCAGTACTTC.

The sample holds a few counts of this clonotype. The V gene is TRBV20-1, the J gene TRBJ2-6; D remains ambiguous. Trimming left V 3 bases short and J 0 bases short, with 6 bases between. Germline lookup yields CDR1 DFQATT and CDR2 SNEGSKA (reference sequence). The CDR3 runs 14 residues. The CDR3, as DNA: TGCAGTGCTAGCAGTCTCTCTGGGGCCAACGTCCTGACTTTC. The encoded protein is CSASSLSGANVLTF.

This clonotype was detected many times. The gene calls are TRBV21-1 and TRBJ2-7; the table's D call of TRBD2 was not tested on the DNA. TRBV21-1 is marked as a pseudogene. There are 15 residues in the CDR3. Here the CDR3 DNA reads TGTGCCAGCAGCAGAGAAAGCGGGAGAGGGAACGAGCAGTACTTC. It is translated as CASSRESGRGNEQYF.

CDR3 nucleotide sequence: TGTGCCAGCACCAAGCCGGGAGGAGGTACTGAAGCTTTCTTT. This encodes CASTKPGGGTEAFF. The chain joins TRBV5-4 to TRBJ1-1; no firm D call. V was cut by 6 bases and J by 5 bases, with 17 bases left in between. In germline, CDR1 is SGHNT, CDR2 YYREEE (reference sequence). The CDR3 runs to 14 residues.